The sequence of this T cell receptor beta chain was determined in a study of blood T cell repertoires in COVID-19. Study-wide background: From T cells, B-cell-depleted T cells, or PBMCs came the material, which was cDNA or gDNA.

The table came from immunoSEQ multiplex PCR; TCRdb's copy has only in-frame clones and leaves some out. The table has under 75,000 clones, less than 75% seen once; the top ten hold roughly a fifth. The sequence came from a man in his sixties with acute or convalescent COVID-19. The sample consisted of peripheral blood.

The CDR3: CASSLGADNEQFF. Here the CDR3 DNA reads TGCGCCAGCAGCTTGGGGGCAGACAATGAGCAGTTCTTC. The chain recombines TRBV5-1 with TRBJ2-1; D uncertain. This CDR3 region has 13 residues. The germline V and J ends were trimmed by 0 bases and 5 bases, with 6 bases remaining between them. Per germline, CDR1 SGHRS and CDR2 YFSETQ.